This TCR beta chain was identified in a study of T-cell memory formation after mild COVID-19. Study details: The study found TCR clusters largely donor specific.

Looked up from germline, CDR1 is MGHRA and CDR2 is YSYEKL. V was trimmed by 3 bases and J by 3 bases, leaving 14 bases between them. CDR3 length: 15 amino acids. Study observations and caveats: The CD4+ clones that contracted clustered mainly within CM and EM, and the CD8+ clones concentrated in EMRA. The finding that pre-infection memory included some responding clones suggested that cross-reactive memory joined.

cDNA libraries for TCR alpha and TCR beta, carrying sample barcodes and UMIs, came from 5'RACE with constant-segment primers. TCRdb itself ran the 5' RACE reads through MiXCR, one entry per CDR3 protein. The sample lists fewer than 650,000 distinct CDR3 sequences, about 22% occurring once. With regard to this clonotype: What it recognizes is unknown.

The J gene is TRBJ1-2, the V gene TRBV4-1; D not resolved. Sample: PBMCs or a T cell subset sorted from them (not recorded which). The clonotype originates from an adult woman who had mild COVID-19 (a few samples of this study predate the infection). Cell type and time point are not known. CDR3 loop: CASSHILGVDYGYTF. Written as DNA, the CDR3 is TGCGCCAGCAGCCACATCCTAGGAGTAGACTATGGCTACACCTTC.